The 10 T cell receptor beta chains presented below share a single source sample, sequenced in a study of blood T cells in healthy people across ages. The authors ran a second PCR of roughly 6 to 12 cycles using a sample-barcoded 5' primer and a J-beta primer mix. TCRdb re-analysed the 5' RACE reads in MiXCR, keeping a single row per CDR3 protein. The sample carries some 790,000 distinct CDR3 sequences, about 28% recorded once. Sequencing was performed on blood. The receptors come from an elderly woman in good health.

The sample holds one count of this clonotype. The J gene is TRBJ1-2, the V gene TRBV7-9, with 7 nucleotides matching TRBD1. The CDR3 has 17 amino acids. Germline CDR1 SEHNR, CDR2 FQNEAQ (reference sequence). J lost 2 bases, V lost 1 base, and 10 bases had no gene match. In nucleotides, the CDR3 is TGTGCCAGCAGCTTAGTGGGCCGCCCAGGGGGGAACTATGGCTACACCTTC. Its translation: CASSLVGRPGGNYGYTF.

This clonotype was observed many times. The V gene is TRBV5-5, the J gene TRBJ2-3; D is tentatively TRBD1 or TRBD2 (5 bases each). Germline V lookup: CDR1 SGHKS, CDR2 YYEKEE (reference sequence). V shed 1 base and J shed 0 bases, with 12 bases lying between them. This CDR3 comprises 16 residues. This CDR3 is CASSLRGEGSTDTQYF. The CDR3 bases are TGTGCCAGCAGCTTGCGAGGGGAAGGGAGCACAGATACGCAGTATTTT. The full variable domain, rest sourced from reference TRBV5-5 and TRBJ2-3, is DAGVTQSPTHLIKTRGQQVTLRCSPISGHKSVSWYQQVLGQGPQFIFQYYEKEERGRGNFPDRFSARQFPNYSSELNVNALLLGDSALYLCASSLRGEGSTDTQYFGPGTRLTVL.

At least ten counts were recorded for this clonotype. The gene calls are TRBV5-6 and TRBJ2-3; no firm D call. V lost 2 bases and J lost 2, with 12 bases in between. Germline CDR1 reads SGHDT; CDR2 reads YYEEEE. This CDR3 has 15 residues. The CDR3 DNA reads TGTGCCAGCAGCTTAGGGTCCTTATACACAGATACGCAGTATTTT. This codes for CASSLGSLYTDTQYF.

Many counts were recorded for this clonotype. The CDR3 bases are TGTGCCAGCAGCTTAGGGGTTCGAGAGACCCAGTACTTC. It encodes CASSLGVRETQYF. This chain uses TRBV7-2 with TRBJ2-5; D gene uncertain. Germline lookup yields CDR1 SGHTA and CDR2 FQGNSA. Trimming stripped 1 base from V and 4 bases from J, with 7 bases between. The length of the CDR3 is 13 residues.

This clonotype was observed at least ten times. The J gene is TRBJ1-2, the V gene TRBV2; D is possibly TRBD1 (6 bases). Trimming pared 6 bases from V and 6 bases from J, leaving 17 bases between. CDR1 is SNHLY, CDR2 FYNNEI, per germline. The CDR3 covers 14 residues. CDR3 coding DNA: TGTGCCAGCAGGGCCCAGACCAACAGGGATGGCTACACCTTC. Translation: CASRAQTNRDGYTF.

This clonotype was counted only a few times. The J gene is TRBJ1-6, the V gene TRBV7-2, with D perhaps TRBD1 (5 bases). Trimming cost V 3 bases and J 10 bases, with 19 bases left between them. The CDR3 consists of 16 residues. The germline gives CDR1 SGHTA, CDR2 FQGNSA. DNA for the CDR3: TGTGCCAGCAGCTTTGGGGCGGGTGGTAGGAAGTCACCCCTCCACTTT. Translation gives CASSFGAGGRKSPLHF.

This clonotype was seen a few times. CDR3: CASSVTGGRNEQFF. The CDR3 nucleotides read TGTGCCAGCAGCGTGACGGGGGGGAGGAATGAGCAGTTCTTC. The chain uses TRBV9 and TRBJ2-1; 8 positions agree with TRBD2. The CDR3 contains 14 residues. V trimming: 2 bases; J trimming: 7 bases; junction bases outside the gene matches: 5. CDR1 and CDR2 (germline): SGDLS, YYNGEE.

Notes on this clonotype: Being one base from a much bigger clone, this may be a read error. The gene calls are TRBV7-2 and TRBJ2-5; 8 bases fit TRBD1. The CDR3 covers 13 residues. The ends lost 7 bases at V and 5 bases at J; junction bases unmatched: 6. Germline V gene data show CDR1 as SGHTA and CDR2 as FQGNSA. The CDR3 reads CASNYNRGETQYF. The CDR3 DNA is TGTGCCAGCAACTACAACAGGGGGGAGACCCAGTACTTC.

This clonotype occurred many times. The CDR3 coding sequence is TGTGCCAGCAGCGAACCGGGGGTCGCAGATACGCAGTATTTT. Residues: CASSEPGVADTQYF. The rearrangement links TRBV7-2 to TRBJ2-3; tentatively, D is TRBD2 (6 bases). The CDR3 runs 14 residues. Germline V gene sequence: CDR1 SGHTA, CDR2 FQGNSA. Trimming took 5 bases from V and 4 from J, leaving 13 bases between them.

The chain employs TRBV3-1 and TRBJ1-2; no clear D. Trimming pared 0 bases from V and 4 bases from J, leaving 12 bases between. Germline assignment: CDR1 LGHDT and CDR2 YNNKEL (reference sequence). This CDR3 has 15 amino acids. In nucleotides, the CDR3 is TGTGCCAGCAGCCAAGATCATGGGTCGGGCTATGGCTACACCTTC. Its protein product is CASSQDHGSGYGYTF.